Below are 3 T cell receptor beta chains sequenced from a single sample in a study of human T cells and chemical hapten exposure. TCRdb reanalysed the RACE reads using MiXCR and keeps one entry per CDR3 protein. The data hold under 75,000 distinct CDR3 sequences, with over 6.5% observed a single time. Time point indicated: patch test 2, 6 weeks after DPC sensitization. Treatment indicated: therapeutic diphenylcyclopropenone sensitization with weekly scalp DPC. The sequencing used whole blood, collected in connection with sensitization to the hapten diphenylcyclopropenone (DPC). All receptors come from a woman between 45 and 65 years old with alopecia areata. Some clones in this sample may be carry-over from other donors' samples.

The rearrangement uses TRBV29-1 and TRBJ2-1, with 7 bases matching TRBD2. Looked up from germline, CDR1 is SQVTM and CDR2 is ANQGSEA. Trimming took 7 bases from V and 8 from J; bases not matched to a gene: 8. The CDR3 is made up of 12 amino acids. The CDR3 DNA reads TGCAGCGCCGGACTAGGGGTCGATGAGCAGTTCTTC. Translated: CSAGLGVDEQFF.

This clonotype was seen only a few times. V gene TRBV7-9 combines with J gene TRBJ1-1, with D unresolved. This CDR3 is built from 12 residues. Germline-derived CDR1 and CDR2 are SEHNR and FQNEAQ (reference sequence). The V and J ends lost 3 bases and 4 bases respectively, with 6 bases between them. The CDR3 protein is CASSFDGTEAFF. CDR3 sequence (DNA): TGTGCCAGCAGCTTTGACGGCACTGAAGCTTTCTTT. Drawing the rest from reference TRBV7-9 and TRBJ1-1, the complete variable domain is DTGVSQNPRHKITKRGQNVTFRCDPISEHNRLYWYRQTLGQGPEFLTYFQNEAQLEKSRLLSDRFSAERPKGSFSTLEIQRTEQGDSAMYLCASSFDGTEAFFGQGTRLTVV.

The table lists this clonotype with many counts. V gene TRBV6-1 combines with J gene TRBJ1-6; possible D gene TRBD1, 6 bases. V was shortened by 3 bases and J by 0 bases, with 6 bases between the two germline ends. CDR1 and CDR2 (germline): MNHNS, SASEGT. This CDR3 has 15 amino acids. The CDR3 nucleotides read TGTGCCAGCAGTGAGGGGGCCTCCTATAATTCACCCCTCCACTTT. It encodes CASSEGASYNSPLHF.